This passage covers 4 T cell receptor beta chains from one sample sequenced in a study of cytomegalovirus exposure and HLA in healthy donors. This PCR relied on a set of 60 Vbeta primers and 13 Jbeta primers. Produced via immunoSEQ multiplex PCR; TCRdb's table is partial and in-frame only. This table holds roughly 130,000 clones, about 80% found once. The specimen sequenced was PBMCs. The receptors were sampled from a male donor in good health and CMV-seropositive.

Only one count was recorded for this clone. CDR3 DNA: TGTGCCAGCAGCGTAGGATCAGCGGGAGTTTACAATGAGCAGTTCTTC. Translating it yields CASSVGSAGVYNEQFF. J is TRBJ2-1 and V is TRBV9, with TRBD2 matching 8 bases. The CDR3 has 16 amino acids. The germline gives CDR1 SGDLS, CDR2 YYNGEE. Trimming removed 0 bases from V and 4 bases from J; junction bases left unmatched: 6.

CDR3 in DNA: TGTGCCAGCAGCACAGGACAGGGCCCAACCACAGATACGCAGTATTTT. Residues: CASSTGQGPTTDTQYF. The chain uses TRBV5-8 and TRBJ2-3, with TRBD1 matching over 8 bases. This CDR3 has 16 residues. V trimming: 4 bases; J trimming: 2 bases; junction bases outside the gene matches: 9. Looked up from germline, CDR1 is SGHTS and CDR2 is YDEGEE.

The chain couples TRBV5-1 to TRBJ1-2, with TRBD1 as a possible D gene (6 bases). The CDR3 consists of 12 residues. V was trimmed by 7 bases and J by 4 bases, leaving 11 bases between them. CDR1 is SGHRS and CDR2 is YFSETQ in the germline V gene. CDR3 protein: CASGQQGYGYTF. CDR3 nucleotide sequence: TGCGCCAGCGGCCAACAGGGCTATGGCTACACCTTC.

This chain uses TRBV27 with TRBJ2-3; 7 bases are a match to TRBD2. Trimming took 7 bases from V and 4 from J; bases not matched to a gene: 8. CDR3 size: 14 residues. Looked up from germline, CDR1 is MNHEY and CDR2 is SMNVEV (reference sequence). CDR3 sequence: CASMRGGRADTQYF. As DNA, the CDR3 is TGTGCCAGCATGAGGGGCGGGAGAGCAGATACGCAGTATTTT.